This T cell receptor (beta chain) was profiled in a study of TIL therapy for anti-PD-1-resistant metastatic lung cancer. The CDR3 totals 14 residues. Germline CDR1 WNHNN, CDR2 SYGVQD (reference sequence). Losses at the gene ends were 5 bases for V and 7 bases for J; bases not matched to a gene: 4. The time point was: pre-treatment sample, taken before nivolumab and TIL therapy. The immunoSEQ assay was v3. Each library reached 1.5 million to 2.5 million read pairs, or about 5-6.5 million at deep level. The table came from immunoSEQ multiplex PCR; TCRdb's copy has only in-frame clones and leaves some out. The sample holds 45,000 to 75,000 clones, around 69% seen once.

This material consisted of blood, taken at baseline. The clonotype comes from a person aged 25 to 80 with non-small cell lung cancer. The chain employs TRBV10-1 and TRBJ2-2; 10 nucleotides match TRBD2. CDR3 sequence reads: CASSKREGLGELFF. The CDR3 nucleotides read TGCGCCAGCAGTAAGCGGGAGGGCCTCGGGGAGCTGTTTTTT.